These 21 T cell receptor beta chains originate from one sample sequenced in a study of identical twins. TCRdb reprocessed the 5' RACE reads via MiXCR and lists one record per CDR3 protein. The sample lists around 370,000 distinct CDR3 sequences, about 9% occurring once. The source material was naive T cells sorted from blood. The receptors derive from a woman aged 50 to 60 in good health.

The chain uses TRBV10-3 and TRBJ2-7; TRBD1 matches 10 bases. The CDR3 totals 13 residues. With 11 bases clipped from V and 6 bases from J, the junction kept 10 bases outside the gene matches. Per the germline V gene, CDR1 is ENHRY and CDR2 is SYGVKD. CDR3 region: CAASGTGEGEQYV. The CDR3 bases are TGTGCCGCCTCCGGGACAGGGGAAGGCGAGCAGTACGTC.

There are a few counts of this clonotype. This chain uses TRBV5-1 with TRBJ2-1, with D maybe TRBD1 (6 bases). The CDR3 is 16 amino acids. Trimming stripped 4 bases from V and 4 bases from J, with 18 bases between. Looked up from germline, CDR1 is SGHRS and CDR2 is YFSETQ. CDR3 bases: TGCGCCAGCAGCCAAACAGCAAAGGGGACATACAATGAGCAGTTCTTC. Translated, it gives CASSQTAKGTYNEQFF.

This clonotype was detected only a few times. The chain combines TRBV12-3 or TRBV12-4 with TRBJ1-1; D is possibly TRBD1 (6 bases). This CDR3 region has 14 residues. The ends were cut back, 5 bases at V and 3 bases at J, with 13 bases in the middle. CDR3 sequence reads: CASSLQGGDTEAFF. DNA for the CDR3: TGTGCCAGCAGTCTACAGGGAGGGGACACTGAAGCTTTCTTT.

The rearrangement joins TRBV7-6 to TRBJ1-5, with TRBD1 identical over 9 bases. The CDR3 loop spans 15 amino acids. Germline assignment: CDR1 SGHVS and CDR2 FNYEAQ. The V segment lost 5 bases and the J segment 3 bases; nucleotides outside the gene matches: 5. In nucleotides, the CDR3 is TGTGCCAGCAGCATAGGGACAGGGATCAATCAGCCCCAGCATTTT. This codes for CASSIGTGINQPQHF. Supplemented by reference TRBV7-6 and TRBJ1-5, the full variable domain reads GAGVSQSPRYKVTKRGQDVALRCDPISGHVSLYWYRQALGQGPEFLTYFNYEAQQDKSGLPNDRFSAERPEGSISTLTIQRTEQRDSAMYRCASSIGTGINQPQHFGDGTRLSIL.

J is TRBJ2-3 and V is TRBV15, with a tentative D call TRBD2 (5 bases). This CDR3 has 17 amino acids. Trimming stripped 7 bases from V and 3 bases from J, with 23 bases between. The germline V gene encodes CDR1 LNHNV and CDR2 YYDKDF (reference sequence). The CDR3 loop is CATTASLLGSGTDTQYF. The CDR3 DNA reads as TGTGCCACCACCGCCTCCTTACTAGGGTCGGGTACAGATACGCAGTATTTT. The full variable domain, completed using reference TRBV15 and TRBJ2-3, is DAMVIQNPRYQVTQFGKPVTLSCSQTLNHNVMYWYQQKSSQAPKLLFHYYDKDFNNEADTPDNFQSRRPNTSFCFLDIRSPGLGDTAMYLCATTASLLGSGTDTQYFGPGTRLTVL.

This clonotype has a count of ten or more. The J gene is TRBJ2-3, the V gene TRBV29-1, with D tentatively TRBD2 (5 bases). There are 15 residues in the CDR3. Germline CDR1 is SQVTM and CDR2 is ANQGSEA. V was cut by 4 bases and J by 0 bases, with 14 bases left in between. Written as DNA, the CDR3 is TGCAGCGTTGCTCTAGGAGGTACTAGCACAGATACGCAGTATTTT. It is translated as CSVALGGTSTDTQYF.

The chain has TRBV20-1 and TRBJ2-7, with 8 bases that match TRBD1. The CDR3 runs 15 residues. V was clipped by 0 bases and J by 4 bases; unmatched bases: 8. CDR1 DFQATT and CDR2 SNEGSKA come from the germline V gene (reference sequence). For the CDR3, the DNA is TGCAGTGCTAGAGATCAAGGGACAGGAGGTTACGAGCAGTACTTC. Translation: CSARDQGTGGYEQYF.

This clonotype was detected a few times. The chain recombines TRBV11-2 with TRBJ2-3; tentative D call: TRBD1 (5 bases). Per germline, CDR1 SGHAT and CDR2 FQNNGV. This CDR3 is 17 amino acids long. V was trimmed by 4 bases and J by 0 bases, leaving 17 bases between them. The CDR3 bases are TGTGCCAGCAGCTCTCGCGTGTGGGGCACTAGCACAGATACGCAGTATTTT. It encodes CASSSRVWGTSTDTQYF.

This clonotype was detected a few times. This CDR3 reads CASSRTSGPFSGANVLTF. CDR3 DNA: TGTGCCAGCAGTAGGACTAGCGGCCCCTTCTCTGGGGCCAACGTCCTGACTTTC. The chain carries TRBV27 and TRBJ2-6; 10 bases agree with TRBD2. Germline assignment: CDR1 MNHEY and CDR2 SMNVEV (reference sequence). The CDR3 loop spans 18 amino acids. J gave up 0 bases and V 5 bases, and 7 bases lay outside the gene matches.

This clonotype showed up just a few times. V usage is TRBV6-5 and J usage is TRBJ2-1; 11 nucleotides align to TRBD2. The CDR3 covers 15 residues. CDR1 and CDR2 from the germline V gene are MNHEY and SVGAGI. Trimming removed 6 bases from V and 8 bases from J; junction bases left unmatched: 9. The DNA of the CDR3 is TGTGCCAGCAGCGAACTAGCGGGAGATACGGATGAGCAGTTCTTC. Amino acid sequence: CASSELAGDTDEQFF.

In this sample, this clonotype turned up many times. This sequence joins TRBV5-1 and TRBJ2-2; D possibly matches TRBD1 or TRBD2 (5 bases each). Germline assignment: CDR1 SGHRS and CDR2 YFSETQ. V lost 7 bases and J 5 bases, leaving 12 bases between the germline ends. There are 13 residues in the CDR3. The DNA for the CDR3 is TGCGCCAGCTCCGGGACGGTTACCGGGGAGCTGTTTTTT. The encoded protein is CASSGTVTGELFF.

This rearrangement joins TRBV20-1 to TRBJ1-6; tentative D call: TRBD1 (5 bases). The CDR3 is made up of 14 amino acids. Per the germline V gene, CDR1 is DFQATT and CDR2 is SNEGSKA (reference sequence). V lost 3 bases and J 10 bases, leaving 16 bases between the germline ends. In nucleotides, the CDR3 is TGCAGTGCTAGCGCAGACAGCCCCGGATCACCCCTCCACTTT. Protein sequence: CSASADSPGSPLHF.

This clonotype was found a few times. The V call is TRBV12-3 or TRBV12-4, the J call TRBJ2-7; D remains ambiguous. The V end was cut by 6 bases, the J end by 2 bases, with 14 bases between. This CDR3 comprises 14 residues. The CDR3 reads CASSHLNSAYEQYF. In nucleotides, the CDR3 is TGTGCCAGCAGCCATCTAAACTCTGCCTACGAGCAGTACTTC.

This clonotype occurred a few times. The chain couples TRBV3-1 to TRBJ2-1; 11 nucleotides agree with TRBD2. The CDR3 extends over 16 amino acids. CDR1 is LGHDT, CDR2 YNNKEL, per germline (reference sequence). V lost 3 bases and J lost 8; bases outside the gene matches: 9. DNA for the CDR3: TGTGCCAGCAGCCACAGGAGACTAGCGGGACGGGATGAGCAGTTCTTC. This gives the protein CASSHRRLAGRDEQFF.

This clonotype has just a few counts. CDR3 residues: CSVMGETYGYTF. Here the CDR3 DNA reads TGCAGCGTTATGGGGGAGACCTATGGCTACACCTTC. The chain combines TRBV29-1 with TRBJ1-2; a weak D match, TRBD1 (5 bases). The length of the CDR3 is 12 residues. The ends were cut back, 5 bases at V and 4 bases at J, with 11 bases in the middle. The germline V gene has CDR1 SQVTM and CDR2 ANQGSEA.

The chain recombines TRBV5-1 with TRBJ2-2; tentative D call: TRBD2 (6 bases). Trimming took off 4 bases at V and 3 bases at J, with 13 bases between the two ends. CDR3 length: 15 amino acids. Germline CDR1 SGHRS, CDR2 YFSETQ. This chain's CDR3 is CASSPQWGDTGELFF. CDR3 DNA: TGCGCCAGCAGCCCCCAATGGGGGGACACCGGGGAGCTGTTTTTT.

In this sample, this clonotype turned up many times. V is TRBV7-9 and J is TRBJ1-1; 7 bases line up with TRBD1. The CDR3 sequence is 13 residues long. The J segment lost 4 bases and the V segment lost 5 bases, leaving 4 bases of the junction unmatched. The germline V gene has CDR1 SEHNR and CDR2 FQNEAQ (reference sequence). As DNA, the CDR3 is TGTGCCAGCAGCACCGGGACAGCCACTGAAGCTTTCTTT. This codes for CASSTGTATEAFF.

This clonotype has at least ten counts. The genes are TRBV5-6 and TRBJ1-1, with 8 bases fitting TRBD1. This CDR3 region has 17 residues. V dropped 4 bases and J dropped 0; count of bases not matched to a gene: 11. The V gene's germline CDR1 is SGHDT and CDR2 YYEEEE. Written as DNA, the CDR3 is TGTGCCAGCAGCCTCGACAGGGGAAGGAGAATGAACACTGAAGCTTTCTTT. It encodes CASSLDRGRRMNTEAFF.

This clonotype came up a few times. The chain is built from TRBV4-1 and TRBJ2-4; 10 nucleotides line up with TRBD2. V gave up 1 base and J gave up 2 bases; unmatched junction bases: 5. Per germline, CDR1 MGHRA and CDR2 YSYEKL. CDR3 length: 17 amino acids. CDR3 DNA sequence: TGCGCCAGCAGCCAAGGGCTAGCGGGAGTTCCCAAAAACATTCAGTACTTC. As protein: CASSQGLAGVPKNIQYF.

This clonotype was detected many times. This sequence joins TRBV25-1 and TRBJ2-1, with D unresolved. From germline, CDR1 is MGHDK and CDR2 SYGVNS. V lost 5 bases to trimming and J lost 8 bases, with 7 bases between them. The CDR3 contains 11 residues. The CDR3, as DNA: TGTGCCAGCAGTAATAAGTATGAGCAGTTCTTC. Translated, it gives CASSNKYEQFF.

This clonotype was recorded many times. V usage is TRBV6-2 or TRBV6-3 and J usage is TRBJ2-3, with D hard to call. V lost 6 bases, J lost 1 base, and 8 bases lay in between. Germline loops: CDR1 MNHEY, CDR2 SVGEGT. The CDR3 has 13 amino acids. The CDR3 DNA reads TGTGCCAGCAGGAGCAGACGCACAGATACGCAGTATTTT. This codes for CASRSRRTDTQYF.